Listed below are T cell receptor beta chains from one sample, sequenced in a study of blood T cell repertoires in COVID-19. The assay was immunoSEQ multiplex PCR, and TCRdb's table has in-frame clones only and misses some. The data contain around 250,000 clones, almost 85% of them singletons. Material for sequencing was peripheral blood. These receptors were obtained from a woman aged 80 or older with acute or convalescent COVID-19. Each CDR3 is given with its conserved first and last residue. The D gene is left open where the match is weak. Clone size is shown for a subset of rows, as once, few, many or a class of expanded clone.

v_call	j_call	d_call	clone_size	cdr3_aa	cdr3_nt
TRBV5-6	TRBJ1-2	NA	once	CASSEQGLAPPGYTF	TGTGCCAGCAGCGAACAGGGTTTAGCCCCTCCGGGCTACACCTTC
TRBV19	TRBJ1-5	NA	NA	CASSLQGNQPQHF	TGTGCCAGTAGTCTTCAGGGAAATCAGCCCCAGCATTTT
TRBV7-8	TRBJ2-7	NA	NA	CASSPDRVYEQYF	TGTGCCAGCAGCCCAGACCGGGTCTACGAGCAGTACTTC
TRBV9	TRBJ2-3	NA	NA	CASSEASGTDTQYF	TGTGCCAGCAGCGAGGCTAGCGGCACAGATACGCAGTATTTT
TRBV19	TRBJ1-3	NA	NA	CATQTVPGNTIYF	TGTGCCACCCAGACAGTACCTGGAAACACCATATATTTT
TRBV6-1	TRBJ2-1	NA	NA	CASSAFSGDYYNEQFF	TGTGCCAGCAGTGCTTTTAGCGGAGATTACTACAATGAGCAGTTCTTC
TRBV10-1	TRBJ1-1	TRBD1	NA	CASNWGTGGEAFF	TGCGCCAGCAATTGGGGTACAGGGGGCGAAGCTTTCTTT
TRBV11-2	TRBJ1-3	NA	NA	CASSIRSSGNTIYF	TGTGCCAGCAGCATACGGAGCTCTGGAAACACCATATATTTT
TRBV2	TRBJ2-2	NA	NA	CASRGRGRNTGELFF	TGTGCCAGCAGGGGTAGGGGCCGGAACACCGGGGAGCTGTTTTTT
TRBV7-3	TRBJ2-1	TRBD2	few	CASSEGTSGKYNEQFF	TGTGCCAGCAGCGAGGGGACTAGCGGGAAGTACAATGAGCAGTTCTTC
TRBV11-2	TRBJ1-2	NA	NA	CASSPGNYGYTF	TGTGCCAGCAGCCCCGGTAACTATGGCTACACCTTC
TRBV7-3	TRBJ2-1	TRBD2	NA	CASSSLGGSHNEQFF	TGTGCCAGCAGCTCCCTCGGCGGGAGCCACAATGAGCAGTTCTTC
TRBV9	TRBJ2-7	NA	NA	CASSAVGFTYEQYF	TGTGCCAGCAGCGCTGTCGGGTTTACCTACGAGCAGTACTTC
TRBV28	TRBJ2-2	TRBD1	once	CASRFATGRLTGELFF	TGTGCCAGCAGGTTCGCGACAGGGCGTTTGACCGGGGAGCTGTTTTTT
TRBV28	TRBJ2-1	TRBD2	NA	CASNNAGTRGNNEQFF	TGTGCCAGCAACAATGCCGGGACTAGGGGGAACAATGAGCAGTTCTTC
TRBV24-1	TRBJ2-2	TRBD2	NA	CATATSGGANTGELFF	TGTGCCACCGCTACTAGCGGGGGCGCGAACACCGGGGAGCTGTTTTTT
TRBV7-6	TRBJ2-2	TRBD1	NA	CASSRTGVNTGELFF	TGTGCCAGCAGCCGGACAGGGGTGAACACCGGGGAGCTGTTTTTT
TRBV7-2	TRBJ1-2	TRBD1	NA	CASSLAGQGRNGYTF	TGTGCCAGCAGCTTAGCGGGACAGGGGAGGAATGGCTACACCTTC
TRBV24-1	TRBJ2-3	NA	NA	CATSTGSTDTQYF	TGTGCCACCAGTACAGGGAGCACAGATACGCAGTATTTT
TRBV29-1	TRBJ2-7	NA	NA	CSVVSSSYEQYF	TGCAGCGTTGTGAGTAGCTCCTACGAGCAGTACTTC
TRBV20-1	TRBJ1-2	NA	NA	CSASLTGINYGYTF	TGCAGTGCTAGTTTGACAGGAATTAACTATGGCTACACCTTC
TRBV7-2	TRBJ2-2	NA	few	CASSWTIAVNTGELFF	TGTGCCAGCAGCTGGACAATAGCAGTGAACACCGGGGAGCTGTTTTTT
TRBV29-1	TRBJ2-3	TRBD2	NA	CSVVAGGWADTQYF	TGCAGCGTAGTAGCGGGAGGGTGGGCAGATACGCAGTATTTT
TRBV6-2/TRBV6-3	TRBJ2-3	NA	NA	CASSYSEADTQYF	TGTGCCAGCAGTTATTCCGAAGCGGATACGCAGTATTTT
TRBV19	TRBJ2-1	TRBD2	NA	CASSIMTSGRAGNEQFF	TGTGCCAGTAGTATTATGACTAGCGGGAGGGCCGGCAATGAGCAGTTCTTC
TRBV7-6	TRBJ1-6	TRBD1	NA	CASSLTSRDRGNSPLHF	TGTGCCAGCAGCTTAACCTCCCGGGACAGGGGCAATTCACCCCTCCACTTT
TRBV20-1	TRBJ1-1	NA	NA	CSVGGTEAFF	TGCAGTGTCGGCGGCACTGAAGCTTTCTTT
TRBV12-3/TRBV12-4	TRBJ1-3	NA	NA	CASSLEGKGIF	TGTGCCAGCAGTTTAGAGGGGAAAGGGATTTTT
TRBV5-1	TRBJ2-1	NA	NA	CASSLADSPNEQFF	TGCGCCAGCAGCTTGGCGGACAGCCCCAATGAGCAGTTCTTC
TRBV27	TRBJ1-2	NA	NA	CASSFKGLYGYTF	TGTGCCAGCAGTTTTAAGGGGCTCTATGGCTACACCTTC
TRBV6-2/TRBV6-3	TRBJ2-1	TRBD2	once	CASSYSPSGRSIGEQFF	TGTGCCAGCAGTTACTCGCCTAGCGGGAGGTCCATCGGGGAGCAGTTCTTC
TRBV4-3	TRBJ2-3	TRBD1	NA	CASSQLTGQGASGVDTQYF	TGCGCCAGCAGCCAATTGACGGGACAGGGGGCCAGTGGCGTAGATACGCAGTATTTT
TRBV2	TRBJ1-2	NA	NA	CASSSHQGNYGYTF	TGTGCCAGCTCATCCCATCAGGGTAACTATGGCTACACCTTC
TRBV15	TRBJ1-1	NA	NA	CATSPRTDSLTTEAFF	TGTGCCACCAGCCCCCGGACAGACTCCCTAACCACTGAAGCTTTCTTT
TRBV19	TRBJ2-2	TRBD1	NA	CASIARDRGNTGELFF	TGTGCCAGTATTGCCAGGGACAGGGGGAACACCGGGGAGCTGTTTTTT
TRBV9	TRBJ2-2	TRBD2	NA	CASSVRAGGYSNTGELFF	TGTGCCAGCAGCGTAAGAGCGGGGGGGTATTCGAACACCGGGGAGCTGTTTTTT
TRBV7-9	TRBJ2-7	TRBD1	NA	CASSHTGTGEYEQYF	TGTGCCAGCAGCCATACCGGGACAGGAGAATACGAGCAGTACTTC
TRBV6-2/TRBV6-3	TRBJ1-5	TRBD1	NA	CASSSRDRGNQPQHF	TGTGCCAGCAGTTCCCGGGACAGGGGAAATCAGCCCCAGCATTTT
TRBV9	TRBJ1-6	NA	NA	CASSVGPDNSPLHF	TGTGCCAGCAGCGTAGGGCCCGATAATTCACCCCTCCACTTT
TRBV6-1	TRBJ1-4	NA	NA	CASSEDTATNEKLFF	TGTGCCAGCAGTGAAGACACAGCAACTAATGAAAAACTGTTTTTT
TRBV5-1	TRBJ2-7	NA	NA	CASSLEETDPVRTYEQYF	TGCGCCAGCAGCTTGGAGGAGACAGACCCCGTAAGGACCTACGAGCAGTACTTC
TRBV30	TRBJ2-5	NA	NA	CAWSARGTKGGTQYF	TGTGCCTGGAGTGCAAGAGGGACAAAAGGGGGGACCCAGTACTTC
TRBV3-1/TRBV3-2	TRBJ1-2	TRBD1	NA	CASSRQGRPYGYTF	TGTGCCAGCAGTCGACAGGGGCGTCCCTATGGCTACACCTTC
TRBV18	TRBJ1-3	NA	once	CASSEQGNTIYF	TGTGCCAGCTCAGAACAGGGAAACACCATATATTTT
TRBV5-1	TRBJ2-7	TRBD1	NA	CASSLVAGGSGEQYF	TGCGCCAGCAGCTTGGTTGCAGGGGGCTCGGGCGAGCAGTACTTC
TRBV5-5	TRBJ1-5	TRBD1	NA	CASSRGQGDGQPQHF	TGTGCCAGCAGCCGGGGACAGGGTGACGGTCAGCCCCAGCATTTT
TRBV18	TRBJ1-1	NA	NA	CASSPNGNTEAFF	TGTGCCAGCTCTCCCAACGGGAACACTGAAGCTTTCTTT
TRBV6-5	TRBJ1-2	TRBD1	few	CASSPPFGTGKDTF	TGTGCCAGCAGTCCCCCTTTTGGGACAGGGAAGGACACCTTC
TRBV28	TRBJ2-1	TRBD2	NA	CASSFLGARLAGGHTQFF	TGTGCCAGCAGCTTTTTAGGAGCCAGACTAGCGGGAGGTCACACGCAGTTCTTC
TRBV11-2	TRBJ2-1	NA	once	CASRDRGTYNEQFF	TGTGCCAGCAGAGACCGGGGTACCTACAATGAGCAGTTCTTC
TRBV6-5	TRBJ1-4	NA	NA	CASSYSPNEKLFF	TGTGCCAGCAGTTACAGCCCTAATGAAAAACTGTTTTTT